The 7 T cell receptor beta chains given below trace back to one sample, sequenced in a study of CD8 T cells in ankylosing spondylitis. Broader study findings: What appeared characteristic of ankylosing spondylitis blood was a TCR beta motif of 7 or 8 highly homologous variants.

TCRdb independently ran MiXCR on the 5' RACE reads; one entry per CDR3 protein. The data hold around 770,000 distinct CDR3 sequences, with 19% observed a single time. These receptors' antigens are unknown. Sequenced input: blood, either unsorted or a sorted T cell fraction (not recorded which). These receptors all stem from a male donor with ankylosing spondylitis.

The chain combines TRBV27 with TRBJ1-1; perhaps TRBD1 as D (6 bases). The ends were cut back, 1 base at V and 1 base at J, with 10 bases in the middle. Germline values: CDR1 MNHEY, CDR2 SMNVEV (reference sequence). CDR3 length equals 15 residues. DNA for the CDR3: TGTGCCAGCAGTTTATGGGGGGGCCAGAACACTGAAGCTTTCTTT. This gives the protein CASSLWGGQNTEAFF.

This clonotype appeared a few times. The genes are TRBV10-3 and TRBJ2-1; tentative D call: TRBD2 (7 bases). V lost 7 bases to trimming and J lost 1 base, with 14 bases between them. Germline CDR1 and CDR2: ENHRY and SYGVKD. This CDR3 has 15 amino acids. CDR3 bases: TGTGCCATCACGAAGGGAGGGGGTTCCTACAATGAGCAGTTCTTC. This gives the protein CAITKGGGSYNEQFF.

The V call is TRBV3-1, the J call TRBJ1-5; tentatively, D is TRBD1 (6 bases). The CDR3 length is 13 residues. Between the trimmed V and J ends, which lost 3 bases and 5 bases, there was a span of 8 bases. The germline gives CDR1 LGHDT, CDR2 YNNKEL (reference sequence). The DNA for the CDR3 is TGTGCCAGCAGCCACGGGGGGCATCAGCCCCAGCATTTT. This gives the protein CASSHGGHQPQHF.

V and J are TRBV28 and TRBJ2-3; weak D call: TRBD2 (5 bases). V was shortened by 1 base and J by 11 bases, with 16 bases between the two germline ends. The CDR3 has 14 residues. Per the germline V gene, CDR1 is MDHEN and CDR2 is SYDVKM. This chain's CDR3 is CASSLSTPTREQYF. The CDR3 bases are TGTGCCAGCAGTTTATCAACACCAACACGGGAGCAGTATTTT.

The sample holds a few counts of this clonotype. The chain joins TRBV10-3 to TRBJ2-1; the D call may be TRBD1 or TRBD2 (6 bases each). CDR3 length: 16 amino acids. Germline lookup yields CDR1 ENHRY and CDR2 SYGVKD. Trimming took off 3 bases at V and 10 bases at J, with 22 bases between the two ends. In DNA, the CDR3 is TGTGCCATCAGTGAAAAACAGGGCCGCGGGGAAGGGGAGCAGTTCTTC. It translates to CAISEKQGRGEGEQFF.

The CDR3 DNA is TGCGCCAGCAGTTACCCTTCGCGGGGGGACAATGAGCAGTTCTTC. This encodes CASSYPSRGDNEQFF. The J gene is TRBJ2-1, the V gene TRBV4-1; 8 bases agree with TRBD2. The length of the CDR3 is 15 residues. The V and J ends lost 6 bases and 5 bases, in that order; junction bases with no gene match: 9. The germline gives CDR1 MGHRA, CDR2 YSYEKL.

This clonotype was picked up a small number of times. V and J are TRBV7-9 and TRBJ2-3; TRBD1 aligns across 10 bases. The CDR3 runs to 16 residues. V shed 5 bases, J shed 1 base, and the junction held 6 bases outside the gene matches. CDR1 is SEHNR and CDR2 is FQNEAQ in the germline V gene (reference sequence). DNA of the CDR3: TGTGCCAGCAGCCAAAAGACAGGGGGCCGCACAGATACGCAGTATTTT. This codes for CASSQKTGGRTDTQYF.